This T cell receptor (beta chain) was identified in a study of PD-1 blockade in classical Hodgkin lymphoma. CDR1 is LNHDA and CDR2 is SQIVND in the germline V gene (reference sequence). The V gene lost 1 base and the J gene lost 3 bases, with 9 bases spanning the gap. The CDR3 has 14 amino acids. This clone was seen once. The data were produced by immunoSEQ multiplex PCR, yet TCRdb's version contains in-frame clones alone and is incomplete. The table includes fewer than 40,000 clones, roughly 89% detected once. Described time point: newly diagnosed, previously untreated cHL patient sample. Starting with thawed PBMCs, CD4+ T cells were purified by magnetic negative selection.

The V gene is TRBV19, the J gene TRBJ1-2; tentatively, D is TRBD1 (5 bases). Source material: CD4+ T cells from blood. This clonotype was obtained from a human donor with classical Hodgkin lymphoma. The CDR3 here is CASSIVGGDYGYTF. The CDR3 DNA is TGTGCCAGTAGTATAGTTGGGGGGGACTATGGCTACACCTTC.